One sample yielded the 27 T cell receptor beta chains listed below, sequenced in a study of OX40 agonist ivuxolimab in advanced cancers. Method: immunoSEQ multiplex PCR; TCRdb's copy keeps in-frame clones and lacks some. The table includes around 100,000 clones, around 91% detected once. The sequencing used CD4+ or CD8+ T cells sorted from blood, collected in a trial of the OX40 agonist ivuxolimab. These TCRs come from an adult with an advanced solid tumor such as melanoma, head and neck, liver or kidney cancer.

This chain links TRBV5-1 with TRBJ1-4; perhaps TRBD1 as D (6 bases). CDR1 and CDR2 from the germline V gene are SGHRS and YFSETQ. This CDR3 region has 13 residues. Trimming cost V 3 bases and J 5 bases, with 8 bases left between them. For the CDR3, the DNA is TGCGCCAGCAGCTCTGACAGGAATGAAAAACTGTTTTTT. It is translated as CASSSDRNEKLFF.

The chain carries TRBV5-1 and TRBJ1-1, with unresolved D. Per germline, CDR1 SGHRS and CDR2 YFSETQ. The CDR3 length is 16 residues. V lost 0 bases and J lost 1, with 13 bases in between. The CDR3 DNA reads as TGCGCCAGCAGCTTGGTGTCTTTAGTACAGAACACTGAAGCTTTCTTT. It encodes CASSLVSLVQNTEAFF.

The DNA of the CDR3 is TGTGCCAGCAGCCCCCGCTTGGGAACAGATACGCAGTATTTT. Amino acid sequence: CASSPRLGTDTQYF. This sequence joins TRBV7-3 and TRBJ2-3; D is ambiguous. The V end was cut by 5 bases, the J end by 3 bases, with 12 bases between. Germline lookup yields CDR1 SGHTA and CDR2 FQGTGA. CDR3 length: 14 residues.

The V call is TRBV5-1, the J call TRBJ2-1; TRBD2 is a possible D gene (6 bases). Trimming took off 8 bases at V and 0 bases at J, with 15 bases between the two ends. In germline, CDR1 is SGHRS, CDR2 YFSETQ. The CDR3 length is 15 residues. Here the CDR3 reads CASRRESRSYNEQFF. For the CDR3, the DNA is TGCGCCAGTCGACGGGAGAGTCGCTCCTACAATGAGCAGTTCTTC.

The chain employs TRBV30 and TRBJ1-2; 7 nucleotides match TRBD1. Per germline, CDR1 GTSNPN and CDR2 SVGIG (reference sequence). The V segment lost 4 bases and the J segment 8 bases; nucleotides outside the gene matches: 4. The CDR3 covers 11 residues. The CDR3 DNA sequence: TGTGCCTGGAAGACAGGGAACGGCTACACCTTC. Amino acids: CAWKTGNGYTF.

This sequence joins TRBV30 and TRBJ1-5; 8 positions agree with TRBD1. This CDR3 is built from 13 residues. Germline V gene data show CDR1 as GTSNPN and CDR2 as SVGIG (reference sequence). V gave up 3 bases and J gave up 5 bases; unmatched junction bases: 3. CDR3 coding DNA: TGTGCCTGGAGACCGGACAGGGATCAGCCCCAGCATTTT. This sequence encodes CAWRPDRDQPQHF.

The chain combines TRBV30 with TRBJ2-5, with unresolved D. Per germline, CDR1 GTSNPN and CDR2 SVGIG (reference sequence). This CDR3 has 11 amino acids. CDR3 protein: CPYVVQTTQYF. DNA of the CDR3: TGTCCCTACGTGGTCCAGACGACCCAGTACTTC.

The chain is built from TRBV19 and TRBJ1-3, with D perhaps TRBD1 (6 bases). V was pared by 7 bases and J by 1 base, with 23 bases between. Looked up from germline, CDR1 is LNHDA and CDR2 is SQIVND (reference sequence). The CDR3 has 18 amino acids. The chain's CDR3 is CASTTTGASQSSGNTIYF. The CDR3 DNA reads as TGTGCCAGTACTACGACAGGAGCTTCCCAGTCATCTGGAAACACCATATATTTT.

This clone was observed a single time. The V gene is TRBV10-3, the J gene TRBJ2-5, with D possibly TRBD1 on 6 matching bases. The CDR3 is made up of 14 amino acids. The V gene lost 4 bases and the J gene lost 2 bases, with 11 bases spanning the gap. Germline lookup yields CDR1 ENHRY and CDR2 SYGVKD. CDR3 DNA sequence: TGTGCCATCAGTGCCGGTGGACAGCAAGAGACCCAGTACTTC. This encodes CAISAGGQQETQYF.

CDR3 sequence (DNA): TGTGCCAGCGAGACTATAACAGGGGGTCGCGAGCAGTACTTC. The encoded protein is CASETITGGREQYF. The chain is built from TRBV6-1 and TRBJ2-7, with 8 positions matching TRBD1. Losses at the gene ends were 8 bases for V and 6 bases for J; bases not matched to a gene: 12. The germline gives CDR1 MNHNS, CDR2 SASEGT. The CDR3 contains 14 residues.

J is TRBJ1-2 and V is TRBV30; D is possibly TRBD1 (5 bases). This CDR3 spans 16 amino acids. Germline V gene data show CDR1 as GTSNPN and CDR2 as SVGIG (reference sequence). With 0 bases removed from V and 1 base from J, the gap between germline ends came to 15 bases. CDR3 in amino acids: CAWSVSTARRNYGYTF. The CDR3 DNA reads as TGTGCCTGGAGTGTTTCGACAGCGAGGCGTAACTATGGCTACACCTTC. The whole variable domain, filled in from reference TRBV30 and TRBJ1-2, reads SQTIHQWPATLVQPVGSPLSLECTVEGTSNPNLYWYRQAAGRGLQLLFYSVGIGQISSEVPQNLSASRPQDRQFILSSKKLLLSDSGFYLCAWSVSTARRNYGYTFGSGTRLTVV.

The genes are TRBV30 and TRBJ1-5; D is ambiguous. The CDR3 is 14 amino acids. Trimming shortened V by 0 bases and J by 2 bases, and 8 bases separated the two germline ends. Germline V gene sequence: CDR1 GTSNPN, CDR2 SVGIG (reference sequence). This CDR3 reads CAWSVSGGNQPQHF. The CDR3 coding sequence is TGTGCCTGGAGTGTAAGTGGTGGCAATCAGCCCCAGCATTTT.

The rearrangement links TRBV11-2 to TRBJ1-4, with D unclear. Germline-derived CDR1 and CDR2 are SGHAT and FQNNGV. CDR3 length equals 11 residues. V gave up 3 bases and J gave up 8 bases, with 4 bases separating them. The CDR3 here is CASSFSEKLFF. The CDR3 region has the DNA TGTGCCAGCAGCTTTTCCGAAAAACTGTTTTTT.

The chain joins TRBV30 to TRBJ1-5; 7 bases are a match to TRBD1. The V gene's germline CDR1 is GTSNPN and CDR2 SVGIG (reference sequence). The CDR3 loop spans 13 amino acids. J was trimmed by 2 bases and V by 5 bases; bases with no gene match: 3. The CDR3 DNA follows: TGTGCCTGGGGGACAGTCGGCAATCAGCCCCAGCATTTT. This codes for CAWGTVGNQPQHF.

This clone appeared a few times. The chain links TRBV30 to TRBJ1-2; a weak D match, TRBD1 (5 bases). Trimming cost V 8 bases and J 4 bases, with 11 bases left between them. CDR1 is GTSNPN, CDR2 SVGIG, per germline (reference sequence). This CDR3 region has 11 residues. DNA of the CDR3: TGTGCCCGACAGAGTAGCTATGGCTACACCTTC. It yields the protein CARQSSYGYTF.

In its sample, this clone was seen once. The conserved closing phenylalanine or tryptophan is absent in this CDR3, likely reflecting a read error. Because the CDR3's place on the DNA is in doubt, the DNA is left out and the CDR3 is given as listed by TCRdb. The chain recombines TRBV19 with TRBJ1-2. The CDR3 is 13 residues long, ends included. Germline loops: CDR1 LNHDA, CDR2 SQIVND (reference sequence). The CDR3 is CASSPGGGHSKVV.

The rearrangement links TRBV2 to TRBJ2-7; a possible D gene is TRBD2 (6 bases). Germline CDR1 reads SNHLY; CDR2 reads FYNNEI. V was clipped by 7 bases and J by 3 bases, with 13 bases between them. The CDR3 covers 13 residues. The CDR3 nucleotides read TGTGCCAGCACTCAGACTAGAAGCTACGAGCAGTACTTC. It translates to CASTQTRSYEQYF.

The CDR3 DNA reads TGCAGCGCCTCGGACGGACTCCTCGGTAACTATGGCTACACCTTC. Encoded protein: CSASDGLLGNYGYTF. The J gene is TRBJ1-2, the V gene TRBV29-1, with D uncertain. Germline V gene lookup returns CDR1 SQVTM and CDR2 ANQGSEA. The V end was cut by 7 bases, the J end by 1 base, with 19 bases between. The CDR3 runs 15 residues.

Only a few counts were recorded for this clone. The J gene is TRBJ2-1, the V gene TRBV5-1; 9 bases align to TRBD2. From germline, CDR1 is SGHRS and CDR2 YFSETQ. Trimming cost V 4 bases and J 9 bases; bases outside gene matches: 8. The CDR3 has 14 residues. In DNA form, the CDR3 reads TGCGCCAGCAGCGCCACCGGGACTAGCAGTGAGCAGTTCTTC. This gives the protein CASSATGTSSEQFF.

V gene TRBV4-1 combines with J gene TRBJ1-2; 7 bases are shared with TRBD1. Per the germline V gene, CDR1 is MGHRA and CDR2 is YSYEKL. This CDR3 is 17 amino acids long. V lost 4 bases to trimming and J lost 8 bases; unmatched junction nucleotides: 19. The DNA for the CDR3 is TGCGCCAGCAGCCGAAGACAGGGTAGGGTGGAAGAATGGGGCTACACCTTC. Translation: CASSRRQGRVEEWGYTF.

The rearrangement joins TRBV5-4 to TRBJ2-5; no firm D call. This CDR3 comprises 14 residues. V was trimmed by 1 base and J by 1 base, leaving 8 bases between them. Germline loops: CDR1 SGHNT, CDR2 YYREEE (reference sequence). CDR3 DNA sequence: TGTGCCAGCAGCTTGTATACCCTCCAAGAGACCCAGTACTTC. Its translation: CASSLYTLQETQYF.

The chain couples TRBV6-5 to TRBJ1-2; D not resolved. CDR1 is MNHEY, CDR2 SVGAGI, per germline. The CDR3 loop spans 12 amino acids. V was clipped by 6 bases and J by 6 bases, with 11 bases between them. CDR3 coding DNA: TGTGCCAGCAGGCTCCAGGAAGATGGCTACACCTTC. Amino acids: CASRLQEDGYTF.

The rearrangement joins TRBV15 to TRBJ1-3, with TRBD1 matching over 7 bases. The CDR3 spans 16 residues. With V trimmed by 2 bases and J by 0 bases, 4 bases remained unmatched. CDR1 and CDR2 (germline): LNHNV, YYDKDF (reference sequence). CDR3: CATSRLQGPSGNTIYF. CDR3 DNA sequence: TGTGCCACCAGCAGATTACAGGGGCCCTCTGGAAACACCATATATTTT.

This chain joins TRBV30 and TRBJ2-7; 11 nucleotides match TRBD2. Germline V gene sequence: CDR1 GTSNPN, CDR2 SVGIG (reference sequence). V was clipped by 4 bases and J by 2 bases; unmatched bases: 7. This CDR3 is built from 15 residues. This CDR3 reads CAWKHGGLAAYEQYF. Written as DNA, the CDR3 is TGTGCCTGGAAACACGGGGGACTAGCGGCCTACGAGCAGTACTTC.

This clone was counted once. The chain combines TRBV29-1 with TRBJ1-2; 7 nucleotides agree with TRBD1. Germline CDR1 is SQVTM and CDR2 is ANQGSEA. Unmatched junction bases numbered 8, after V lost 4 bases and J lost 3 bases. The CDR3 spans 14 residues. The CDR3 loop reads CSVVEGAVDYGYTF. DNA for the CDR3: TGCAGCGTTGTAGAGGGGGCTGTAGACTATGGCTACACCTTC.

V usage is TRBV19 and J usage is TRBJ2-2, with a tentative D call TRBD1 (5 bases). V was trimmed by 8 bases and J by 1 base, leaving 11 bases between them. Per the germline V gene, CDR1 is LNHDA and CDR2 is SQIVND (reference sequence). The CDR3 totals 14 residues. CDR3 in DNA: TGTGCCAGTCGACAGACGATGAACACCGGGGAGCTGTTTTTT. Residues: CASRQTMNTGELFF.

The genes are TRBV9 and TRBJ2-5; 9 nucleotides agree with TRBD2. The V segment lost 0 bases and the J segment 5 bases; nucleotides outside the gene matches: 11. This CDR3 spans 17 amino acids. In germline, CDR1 is SGDLS, CDR2 YYNGEE. The CDR3 DNA sequence: TGTGCCAGCAGCGTAGCTCCTCTGGGCGGGGGGGAGGAGACCCAGTACTTC. The encoded protein is CASSVAPLGGGEETQYF.